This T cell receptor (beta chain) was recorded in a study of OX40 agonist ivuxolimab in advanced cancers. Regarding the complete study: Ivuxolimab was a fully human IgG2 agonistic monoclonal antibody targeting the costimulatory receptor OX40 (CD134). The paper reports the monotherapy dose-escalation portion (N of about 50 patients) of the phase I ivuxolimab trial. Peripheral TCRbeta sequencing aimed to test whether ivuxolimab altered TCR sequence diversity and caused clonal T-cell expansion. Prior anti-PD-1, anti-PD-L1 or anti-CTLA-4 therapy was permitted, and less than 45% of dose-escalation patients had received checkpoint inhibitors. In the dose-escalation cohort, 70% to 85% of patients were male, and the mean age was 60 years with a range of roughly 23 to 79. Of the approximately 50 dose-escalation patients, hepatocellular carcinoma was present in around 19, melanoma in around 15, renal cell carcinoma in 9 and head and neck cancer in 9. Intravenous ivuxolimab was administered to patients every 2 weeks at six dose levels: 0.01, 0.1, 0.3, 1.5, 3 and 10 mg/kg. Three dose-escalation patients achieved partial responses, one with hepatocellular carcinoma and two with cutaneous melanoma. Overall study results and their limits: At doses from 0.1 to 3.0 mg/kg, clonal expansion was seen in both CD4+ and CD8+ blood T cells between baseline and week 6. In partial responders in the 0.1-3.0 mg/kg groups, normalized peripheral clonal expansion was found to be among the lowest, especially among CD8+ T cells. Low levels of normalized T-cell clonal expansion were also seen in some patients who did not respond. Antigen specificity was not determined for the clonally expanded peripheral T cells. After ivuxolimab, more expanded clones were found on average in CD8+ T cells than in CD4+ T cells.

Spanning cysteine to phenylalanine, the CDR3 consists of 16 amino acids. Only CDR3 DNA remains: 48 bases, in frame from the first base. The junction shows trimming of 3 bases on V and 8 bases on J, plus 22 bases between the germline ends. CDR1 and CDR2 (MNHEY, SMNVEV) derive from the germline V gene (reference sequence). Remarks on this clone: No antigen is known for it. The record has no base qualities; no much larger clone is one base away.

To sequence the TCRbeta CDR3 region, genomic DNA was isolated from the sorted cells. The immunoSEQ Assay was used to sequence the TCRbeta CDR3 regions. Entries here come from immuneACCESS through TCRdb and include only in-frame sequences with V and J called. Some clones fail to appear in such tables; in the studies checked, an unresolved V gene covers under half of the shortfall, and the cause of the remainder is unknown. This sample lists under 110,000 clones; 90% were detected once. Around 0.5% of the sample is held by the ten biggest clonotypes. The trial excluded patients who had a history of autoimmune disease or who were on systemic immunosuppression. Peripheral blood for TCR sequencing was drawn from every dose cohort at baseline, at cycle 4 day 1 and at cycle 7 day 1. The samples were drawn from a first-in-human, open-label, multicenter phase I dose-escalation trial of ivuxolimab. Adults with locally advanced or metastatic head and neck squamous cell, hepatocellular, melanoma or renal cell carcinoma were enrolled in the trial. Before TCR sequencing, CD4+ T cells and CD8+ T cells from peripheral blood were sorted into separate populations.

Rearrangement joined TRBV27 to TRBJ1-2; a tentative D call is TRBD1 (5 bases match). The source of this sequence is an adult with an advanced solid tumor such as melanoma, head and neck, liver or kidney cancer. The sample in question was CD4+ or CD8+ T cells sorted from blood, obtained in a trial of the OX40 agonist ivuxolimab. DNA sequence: TGTGCCAGCAGTTTCATTATGAGTGGGGGGAGTAGCGGCTACACCTTC. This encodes CASSFIMSGGSSGYTF.